This T cell receptor beta chain stems from a study of blood T cell repertoires in COVID-19. Across the whole study: Samples of COVID-19 (acute and convalescent) were obtained from the United States, Italy and Spain. Nucleic acid was either cDNA or gDNA, and it came from T cells, B-cell-depleted T cells, or PBMCs.

Source study methods: Amplification with reference gene primers provided the estimates of nucleated cell counts. TCRdb's copy holds only in-frame clones and misses some; the assay was immunoSEQ multiplex PCR. The DNA gave D and trimming, while V, J and clone size come from that table. The data show roughly 79,000 clones, roughly nine tenths seen once. V dropped 5 bases and J dropped 2; count of bases not matched to a gene: 4. The germline gives CDR1 SGHTA, CDR2 FQGNSA. The CDR3 loop spans 14 amino acids. Sequenced input: peripheral blood. This sequence joins TRBV7-2 and TRBJ1-2, with 8 bases lining up with TRBD1. This receptor was identified in a woman of 80 years or more with active or convalescent COVID-19. This CDR3 is CASSNRDRNYGYTF. CDR3 bases: TGTGCCAGCAGCAACCGGGACAGGAACTATGGCTACACCTTC.